This T cell receptor beta chain was captured in a study of blood T cell repertoires in COVID-19. Across the whole study: Whether acute or convalescent, the COVID-19 samples came from the United States, Italy and Spain. T cells, B-cell-depleted T cells, or PBMCs provided the cDNA or gDNA that served as material.

The repertoire was sequenced with immunoSEQ multiplex PCR; TCRdb's copy has only in-frame clones and lacks some. Of approximately 100,000 clones listed, just over 90% are singletons. The V gene's germline CDR1 is KGHSH and CDR2 LQKENI. Losses at the gene ends were 3 bases for V and 8 bases for J; bases not matched to a gene: 3. The CDR3 runs to 15 residues. The clonotype comes from a man aged 55 to 69 with acute or convalescent COVID-19. The chain uses TRBV18 and TRBJ1-6; 11 bases agree with TRBD1. Sequenced sample: peripheral blood. The CDR3 region has the DNA TGTGCCAGCTCACCCCGGGACAGGGGGGATTCACCCCTCCACTTT. Residues: CASSPRDRGDSPLHF. The full variable domain, rest sourced from reference TRBV18 and TRBJ1-6, is NAGVMQNPRHLVRRRGQEARLRCSPMKGHSHVYWYRQLPEEGLKFMVYLQKENIIDESGMPKERFSAEFPKEGPSILRIQQVVRGDSAAYFCASSPRDRGDSPLHFGNGTRLTVT.